The rows below give T cell receptor beta chains drawn from one sample of a study of T-cell memory formation after mild COVID-19. TCRdb analysed the 5' RACE reads with MiXCR anew, one entry per CDR3 protein. The sample lists nearly 350,000 distinct CDR3 sequences, roughly 13% occurring once. Sequenced sample: PBMCs or a T cell subset sorted from them (not recorded which). These receptors were taken from a man aged 18 to 29 who had mild COVID-19 (a few samples of this study predate the infection). Cell type and time point are not known. The CDR3 runs from the conserved cysteine through the conserved F or W. Each record gives: D gene, clone size, J gene, V gene, CDR3 DNA, CDR3 protein. D genes are given only for firm matches. Clone size is shown for a subset of rows, as once, few, many or a class of expanded clone.

TRBD1	-	TRBJ1-2	TRBV4-3	TGCGCCAGCAGCCAGGCTACAGGGGTTTTTGGGCATGGCTACACCTTC	CASSQATGVFGHGYTF
TRBD1	-	TRBJ2-3	TRBV5-4	TGTGCCAGCAGCGGAACAGGGGGCGAAGATACGCAGTATTTT	CASSGTGGEDTQYF
-	-	TRBJ1-1	TRBV2	TGTGCCAGCACTGAAAGAGGGAACACTGAAGCTTTCTTT	CASTERGNTEAFF
TRBD1	-	TRBJ1-5	TRBV19	TGTGCCAGTAGTATAGAGACAGGGCCTCAGCATTTT	CASSIETGPQHF
-	few	TRBJ1-5	TRBV19	TGTGCCAGTAGCCGGGGACTGGAGTATCAGCCCCAGCATTTT	CASSRGLEYQPQHF
-	few	TRBJ2-5	TRBV4-3	TGCGCCAGCAGCCAGGCCAAACAGGGAGTATCGGAAGAGACCCAGTACTTC	CASSQAKQGVSEETQYF
-	few	TRBJ2-2	TRBV10-3	TGTGCCATCAGTGCCCCCGGGGGAAAACCCGGGGAGCTGTTTTTT	CAISAPGGKPGELFF
TRBD1	-	TRBJ2-7	TRBV7-9	TGTGCCAGCTCCCCAACAGGGGAAAGGTACGAGCAGTACTTC	CASSPTGERYEQYF
-	few	TRBJ1-1	TRBV20-1	TGCAGTGCTATTGGCAGGGGCCCTTCAGCTTTCTTT	CSAIGRGPSAFF
-	-	TRBJ1-4	TRBV4-1	TGCGCCAGCAGCTTGACGGGTTGGGAAAAACTGTTTTTT	CASSLTGWEKLFF
-	-	TRBJ1-1	TRBV15	TGTGCCACCAGCAGAAAAGGGACATTTGAGTTGGCTTTCTTT	CATSRKGTFELAFF
-	-	TRBJ2-7	TRBV12-5	TGTGCTACGGCGGCTCCCAGCTCCTACGAGCAGTACTTC	CATAAPSSYEQYF
-	many	TRBJ2-7	TRBV7-9	TGTGCCAGCAGCTCCGGGACCTACGAGCAGTACTTC	CASSSGTYEQYF
-	-	TRBJ1-6	TRBV18	TGTGCCAGCTCAACTATGGGAGGAGTCGGGATTTCACCCCTCCACTTT	CASSTMGGVGISPLHF
-	-	TRBJ1-2	TRBV12-2	TGTGCAAGTCGCTTAATCGGGGGGATTGGCTACACCTTC	CASRLIGGIGYTF
TRBD2	-	TRBJ2-1	TRBV7-2	TGTGCCAGCAGCTTCACCGGTAGCGGGGGCGAGCAGTTCTTC	CASSFTGSGGEQFF
-	few	TRBJ2-1	TRBV24-1	TGTGCCACCAGTGACCGCAGTGAGGGTGCAGCAAGCGCACGGGCCTACAATGAGCAGTTCTTC	CATSDRSEGAASARAYNEQFF
-	few	TRBJ2-1	TRBV18	TGTGCCAGCTCACCCCCCACGGGGGAGTCACACAATGAGCAGTTCTTC	CASSPPTGESHNEQFF
TRBD2	few	TRBJ2-7	TRBV13	TGTGCCAGCAGCCACACTAGCGGGGGGGCCGACGAGCAGTACTTC	CASSHTSGGADEQYF
-	-	TRBJ1-1	TRBV5-4	TGTGCCAGCAGCTTGGAGGGGGGCCACACTGAAGCTTTCTTT	CASSLEGGHTEAFF
TRBD2	-	TRBJ2-3	TRBV11-2	TGTGCCAGCAGGACCCTTCGACGGGGGGGGAGCACAGATACGCAGTATTTT	CASRTLRRGGSTDTQYF
TRBD1	many	TRBJ2-5	TRBV4-3	TGCGCCAGCAGCCAAGATCGGGTACCCAACCCCGGGACAGGGGATGAGACCCAGTACTTC	CASSQDRVPNPGTGDETQYF
-	many	TRBJ2-1	TRBV29-1	TGCAGCGTCTTGACAGGAAGCTCCTACAATGAGCAGTTCTTC	CSVLTGSSYNEQFF
TRBD1	many	TRBJ1-5	TRBV28	TGTGCCAGCAGTTTACTCTGGGGACAGGGACGTCAGCCCCAGCATTTT	CASSLLWGQGRQPQHF
-	-	TRBJ2-1	TRBV18	TGTGCCAGCTCACCATGGGCAGTTTACAATGAGCAGTTCTTC	CASSPWAVYNEQFF
-	-	TRBJ2-5	TRBV28	TGTGCCAGCAGTTTAGGCATGGCCCAAGAGACCCAGTACTTC	CASSLGMAQETQYF
-	-	TRBJ2-7	TRBV7-7	TGTGCCAGCAGCGCCAGGGAAGGGGGTTACGAGCAGTACTTC	CASSAREGGYEQYF
TRBD1	-	TRBJ2-5	TRBV25-1	TGTGCCAGCAGTGAACCCCGGACAGGCCAAGAGACCCAGTACTTC	CASSEPRTGQETQYF
-	few	TRBJ2-1	TRBV4-3	TGCGCCAGCAGCCAAGATCTGGGGCCGTTTAACGAGCAGTTCTTC	CASSQDLGPFNEQFF
TRBD2	-	TRBJ2-3	TRBV19	TGTGCCAGTAGCCAAGCGGGGCCTCCTTGGGATACGCAGTATTTT	CASSQAGPPWDTQYF
-	few	TRBJ1-5	TRBV6-2/TRBV6-3	TGTGCCAGCAGTCGGACGCCCAATCAGCCCCAGCATTTT	CASSRTPNQPQHF
-	few	TRBJ2-2	TRBV2	TGTGCCAGCAAAGAGGCACAGAACACCGGGGAGCTGTTTTTT	CASKEAQNTGELFF
TRBD2	few	TRBJ2-3	TRBV11-2	TGTGCCAGCAGCTGGTTAGCGGGGGGAGGAGATACGCAGTATTTT	CASSWLAGGGDTQYF
-	many	TRBJ1-6	TRBV4-2	TGTGCCAGCAGCCACACCTCAGGGTATAATTCACCCCTCCACTTT	CASSHTSGYNSPLHF
-	-	TRBJ2-2	TRBV5-4	TGTGCCAGCAGCCTAAGCGCGATGGTCACCGGGGAGCTGTTTTTT	CASSLSAMVTGELFF
TRBD2	-	TRBJ2-1	TRBV3-1	TGTGCCAGCAGCCAAGGAGGCGGGGGGTCGTTATCCTACAATGAGCAGTTCTTC	CASSQGGGGSLSYNEQFF
-	-	TRBJ2-6	TRBV3-1	TGTGCCAGCAGCCAAGATACCGCTGGGGCCAACGTCCTGACTTTC	CASSQDTAGANVLTF
TRBD1	few	TRBJ2-3	TRBV24-1	TGTGCCACCAGTGAACAGGGGGCCCGTGACACAGATACGCAGTATTTT	CATSEQGARDTDTQYF
-	-	TRBJ1-2	TRBV18	TGTGCCAGCTCCAGGGACAAAGACTATGGCTACACCTTC	CASSRDKDYGYTF
-	few	TRBJ1-3	TRBV20-1	TGCAGTGCTAGACGACAAACTGGAAACACCATATATTTT	CSARRQTGNTIYF
-	many	TRBJ2-5	TRBV7-2	TGTGCCAGCAGCTTAGGTGGGACATCGAGGAGGGAGACCCAGTACTTC	CASSLGGTSRRETQYF
-	few	TRBJ1-1	TRBV28	TGTGCCAGCAGACCCCGGACAGTGAACACTGAAGCTTTCTTT	CASRPRTVNTEAFF
TRBD1	-	TRBJ1-2	TRBV29-1	TGCAGCGTTCGCCCGGGACAGCGTTATGGCTACACCTTC	CSVRPGQRYGYTF
TRBD1	many	TRBJ2-1	TRBV3-1	TGTGCCAGCAGTTTCGACAGGGTCGAGCAGTTCTTC	CASSFDRVEQFF
-	few	TRBJ2-4	TRBV6-5	TGTGCCAGCAGTTACTTAGGGGCCAAAAACATTCAGTACTTC	CASSYLGAKNIQYF
-	-	TRBJ2-2	TRBV4-3	TGCGCCAGCAGCGGGGTAGGCGGGGAGCTGTTTTTT	CASSGVGGELFF
-	-	TRBJ1-1	TRBV12-3/TRBV12-4	TGTGCCAGCAGTTTACTGGGGGTAAACACTGAAGCTTTCTTT	CASSLLGVNTEAFF
-	many	TRBJ1-6	TRBV5-4	TGTGCCAGCAGCTTGGACAATTCACCCCTCCACTTT	CASSLDNSPLHF